The 29 T cell receptor beta chains listed next were all sequenced from one sample in a study of identical twins. MiXCR was run by TCRdb on the 5' RACE reads, yielding one entry per CDR3 protein. Altogether approximately 280,000 distinct CDR3 sequences are present, about 8% being singletons, with the ten largest covering 2% to 2.5%. These data also formed part of another study, on yellow fever vaccine responses in identical twins.

The sample taken for sequencing was memory (CD45RO+) T cells sorted from blood. All receptors derive from a woman aged 18-29 years in good health.

This clonotype was found many times. The rearrangement joins TRBV14 to TRBJ2-1, with D perhaps TRBD1 (6 bases). V lost 1 base, J lost 5 bases, and 9 bases lay in between. The CDR3 covers 14 residues. The germline gives CDR1 SGHDN, CDR2 FVKESK. The DNA of the CDR3 is TGTGCCAGCAGCCAAGTAGGACAGAACAATGAGCAGTTCTTC. Its translation is CASSQVGQNNEQFF.

This clonotype has more than one count but fewer than ten. The chain uses TRBV7-3 and TRBJ2-3; D possibly corresponds to TRBD2 (5 bases). CDR1 is SGHTA and CDR2 is FQGTGA in the germline V gene. CDR3 length: 18 amino acids. Trimming shortened V by 5 bases and J by 0 bases, and 21 bases separated the two germline ends. Here the CDR3 reads CASSLRPPSEGSTDTQYF. CDR3 DNA sequence: TGTGCCAGCAGCCTCCGACCTCCCAGTGAGGGTAGCACAGATACGCAGTATTTT.

In this sample, this clonotype turned up many times. J is TRBJ2-1 and V is TRBV29-1, with D perhaps matching TRBD1 or TRBD2 (5 bases each). Germline lookup yields CDR1 SQVTM and CDR2 ANQGSEA. Trimming pared 7 bases from V and 4 bases from J, leaving 20 bases between. The CDR3 runs to 15 residues. CDR3 nucleotides: TGCAGCGCCGTCCGGGACCAAGGGAATTACAATGAGCAGTTCTTC. It yields the protein CSAVRDQGNYNEQFF.

The chain employs TRBV10-3 and TRBJ1-2; no reliable D call. The CDR3 loop spans 14 amino acids. CDR1 ENHRY and CDR2 SYGVKD come from the germline V gene. The V end was cut by 3 bases, the J end by 2 bases, with 10 bases between. This chain's CDR3 is CAISESTENYGYTF. DNA of the CDR3: TGTGCCATCAGTGAATCTACAGAGAACTATGGCTACACCTTC.

This clonotype was observed a few times. This rearrangement joins TRBV12-3 or TRBV12-4 to TRBJ2-1; D ambiguous. V was trimmed by 7 bases and J by 2 bases, leaving 12 bases between them. The length of the CDR3 is 14 residues. DNA for the CDR3: TGTGCCAGCATCTCGTTTCCGACCTACAATGAGCAGTTCTTC. Translating gives CASISFPTYNEQFF.

The gene calls are TRBV3-1 and TRBJ2-2; D is unresolved. V dropped 2 bases and J dropped 6 bases, with 10 bases sitting between them. The CDR3 is 14 amino acids. Germline loops: CDR1 LGHDT, CDR2 YNNKEL (reference sequence). CDR3 DNA sequence: TGTGCCAGCAGCCAACCAGGTTTTGCCGGGGAGCTGTTTTTT. Protein product: CASSQPGFAGELFF.

This clonotype showed up just a few times. The rearrangement joins TRBV6-5 to TRBJ2-3; D possibly uses TRBD1 or TRBD2 (6 bases each). Germline assignment: CDR1 MNHEY and CDR2 SVGAGI. Trimming left V 2 bases short and J 0 bases short, with 9 bases between. The CDR3 is 15 residues long. In nucleotides, the CDR3 is TGTGCCAGCAGTTACCAGGGGACTAGCACAGATACGCAGTATTTT. Its protein product is CASSYQGTSTDTQYF.

At least ten counts were recorded for this clonotype. The rearrangement joins TRBV6-6 to TRBJ1-2; unclear D gene. Deletions cut 5 bases from V and 5 bases from J, with 9 bases between. From germline, CDR1 is MNHNY and CDR2 SVGAGI (reference sequence). This CDR3 region has 12 residues. DNA of the CDR3: TGTGCCAGCAGTGATGACCTATATGGCTACACCTTC. Translation: CASSDDLYGYTF.

This clonotype was found a few times. V usage is TRBV27 and J usage is TRBJ2-6; 8 bases match TRBD1. Trimming took 1 base from V and 0 from J; bases not matched to a gene: 14. The CDR3 is 21 residues long. Germline V lookup: CDR1 MNHEY, CDR2 SMNVEV (reference sequence). The CDR3 sequence: CASSLYGVEGTGLSGANVLTF. CDR3 in DNA: TGTGCCAGCAGTTTATATGGGGTGGAAGGGACAGGCCTCTCTGGGGCCAACGTCCTGACTTTC. The variable domain in full, with the rest retrieved from reference TRBV27 and TRBJ2-6, is EAQVTQNPRYLITVTGKKLTVTCSQNMNHEYMSWYRQDPGLGLRQIYYSMNVEVTDKGDVPEGYKVSRKEKRNFPLILESPSPNQTSLYFCASSLYGVEGTGLSGANVLTFGAGSRLTVL.

This clonotype came up once. The junction does not match germline at one end; this may be a read error. The genes are TRBV3-1 and TRBJ2-3; D not certain. From germline, CDR1 is LGHDT and CDR2 YNNKEL (reference sequence). The CDR3 is made up of 17 amino acids. DNA of the CDR3: TGTGCCTGCAGCCCCCGTACTATGTGGTGGGGCACAGATACGCAGTATTTT. It encodes CACSPRTMWWGTDTQYF.

This clonotype showed up many times. V gene TRBV20-1 combines with J gene TRBJ1-6; 8 bases are shared with TRBD1. The CDR3 has 14 amino acids. Germline V lookup: CDR1 DFQATT, CDR2 SNEGSKA (reference sequence). V trimming: 2 bases; J trimming: 6 bases; junction bases outside the gene matches: 3. CDR3 DNA sequence: TGCAGTGCTAGACAGGGGGCCACTAATTCACCCCTCCACTTT. It codes for CSARQGATNSPLHF.

This clonotype was seen at least ten times. The rearrangement links TRBV12-3 or TRBV12-4 to TRBJ2-7; D is unclear. The CDR3 runs to 13 residues. Trimming cost V 2 bases and J 4 bases, with 9 bases left between them. The CDR3 DNA reads as TGTGCCAGCAGTTTACCGTCGCGGTACGAGCAGTACTTC. Its translation is CASSLPSRYEQYF.

This clonotype was counted between two and nine times. CDR3 nucleotide sequence: TGTGCCAGCAGACGCAGGGGGAACACTGAAGCTTTCTTT. Protein product: CASRRRGNTEAFF. The V gene is TRBV27, the J gene TRBJ1-1; D is perhaps TRBD1 (6 bases). CDR1 MNHEY and CDR2 SMNVEV come from the germline V gene (reference sequence). CDR3 size: 13 residues. Trimming took 6 bases from V and 1 from J, leaving 9 bases between them.

This clonotype has ten or more counts. V and J are TRBV5-1 and TRBJ2-3, with 10 bases that match TRBD1. The length of the CDR3 is 15 residues. V was clipped by 3 bases and J by 3 bases; unmatched bases: 4. CDR1 SGHRS and CDR2 YFSETQ come from the germline V gene. In nucleotides, the CDR3 is TGCGCCAGCAGCTCGCCGGACAGGGGGACAGATACGCAGTATTTT. This translates into CASSSPDRGTDTQYF. Looking up the rest from reference TRBV5-1 and TRBJ2-3 gives the full variable domain: KAGVTQTPRYLIKTRGQQVTLSCSPISGHRSVSWYQQTPGQGLQFLFEYFSETQRNKGNFPGRFSGRQFSNSRSEMNVSTLELGDSALYLCASSSPDRGTDTQYFGPGTRLTVL.

This clonotype was counted only a few times. V is TRBV6-1 and J is TRBJ2-1; 15 bases are a match to TRBD2. The CDR3 consists of 19 residues. J gave up 9 bases and V 9 bases, and 21 bases lay outside the gene matches. Per the germline V gene, CDR1 is MNHNS and CDR2 is SASEGT. Here the CDR3 reads CASLTSGLAGGPRHTEQFF. CDR3 sequence (DNA): TGTGCCAGTCTGACTAGTGGACTAGCGGGGGGGCCAAGGCATACTGAGCAGTTCTTC.

The table lists this clonotype with many counts. J is TRBJ2-2 and V is TRBV12-3 or TRBV12-4; a weak D match, TRBD1 (7 bases). The V end lost 6 bases, the J end lost 5 bases, and 16 bases lay between the germline ends. The CDR3 totals 15 residues. The chain's CDR3 is CASRGGQVSTGELFF. The CDR3 nucleotides are TGTGCCAGCAGGGGAGGACAGGTTTCGACCGGGGAGCTGTTTTTT.

The chain uses TRBV20-1 and TRBJ2-3; 14 bases map to TRBD2. CDR1 and CDR2 from the germline V gene are DFQATT and SNEGSKA (reference sequence). The J segment lost 0 bases and the V segment lost 7 bases, leaving 9 bases of the junction unmatched. This CDR3 spans 17 amino acids. The CDR3 nucleotides read TGCAGTGTCAGGGGACTAGCGGGGGCCTTTAGCACAGATACGCAGTATTTT. It codes for CSVRGLAGAFSTDTQYF.

The chain joins TRBV5-1 to TRBJ2-5, with no clear D. With 0 bases removed from V and 2 bases from J, the gap between germline ends came to 11 bases. This CDR3 has 15 residues. The germline gives CDR1 SGHRS, CDR2 YFSETQ. The CDR3 nucleotides read TGCGCCAGCAGCTTGGCCTTTGGCAGACAAGAGACCCAGTACTTC. Translating gives CASSLAFGRQETQYF.

This clonotype was detected ten times or more. The chain employs TRBV6-1 and TRBJ1-4; TRBD1 matches at 10 bases. J lost 7 bases, V lost 6 bases, and 11 bases had no gene match. This CDR3 is 16 amino acids long. Looked up from germline, CDR1 is MNHNS and CDR2 is SASEGT. This CDR3 reads CASRFGLDRGSEKLFF. The CDR3 DNA reads TGTGCCAGCAGATTCGGCCTGGACAGGGGGAGTGAAAAACTGTTTTTT.

In its sample, this clonotype was seen a few times. The chain combines TRBV25-1 with TRBJ2-1; TRBD2 might be the D (7 bases). The CDR3 loop spans 12 amino acids. CDR1 MGHDK and CDR2 SYGVNS come from the germline V gene. CDR3: CAGRGHDNEQFF. The CDR3 nucleotides are TGTGCAGGGAGGGGACACGACAATGAGCAGTTCTTC.

This clonotype was recorded many times. J is TRBJ2-2 and V is TRBV29-1; 9 nucleotides align to TRBD2. V lost 7 bases, J lost 2 bases, and 8 bases stayed unmatched. The CDR3 totals 15 residues. Germline CDR1 is SQVTM and CDR2 is ANQGSEA. This CDR3 is CSAGGTSSNTGELFF. The CDR3, as DNA: TGCAGCGCCGGGGGGACTAGCTCAAACACCGGGGAGCTGTTTTTT.

The table lists this clonotype with many counts. CDR3 bases: TGTGCCAGCAGCCAAGGGACAGGGGGCTCCTACGAGCAGTACTTC. This gives the protein CASSQGTGGSYEQYF. The J gene is TRBJ2-7, the V gene TRBV3-1; TRBD1 agrees at 10 bases. This CDR3 spans 15 amino acids. Germline assignment: CDR1 LGHDT and CDR2 YNNKEL (reference sequence). Trimming cost V 1 base and J 0 bases; bases outside gene matches: 0.

CDR3 loop: CASRSGQGIHEQFF. The CDR3 bases are TGTGCCAGCAGGTCCGGACAGGGCATACATGAGCAGTTCTTC. The chain has TRBV6-1 and TRBJ2-1, with TRBD1 identical over 8 bases. CDR1 MNHNS and CDR2 SASEGT come from the germline V gene. V shed 6 bases and J 8 bases; nucleotides not matched to a gene: 9. The CDR3 spans 14 residues.

The V and J genes are TRBV2 and TRBJ2-5; no firm D call. Looked up from germline, CDR1 is SNHLY and CDR2 is FYNNEI. There are 15 residues in the CDR3. Deletions cut 8 bases from V and 5 bases from J, with 21 bases between. The CDR3 region has the DNA TGTGCCAGCCTAACAAAGAGCTTCCAAGCGGAGACCCAGTACTTC. Its protein is CASLTKSFQAETQYF.

The V and J genes are TRBV15 and TRBJ2-4; D assignment may be TRBD1 or TRBD2 (5 bases each). Trimming stripped 5 bases from V and 8 bases from J, with 16 bases between. This CDR3 spans 14 amino acids. From germline, CDR1 is LNHNV and CDR2 YYDKDF (reference sequence). This chain's CDR3 is CATSWVREIDIQYF. The CDR3 nucleotides read TGTGCCACCAGCTGGGTCAGGGAGATCGACATTCAGTACTTC.

This clonotype was observed at least ten times. The chain carries TRBV3-1 and TRBJ2-1, with 7 bases aligning to TRBD2. V gave up 7 bases and J gave up 6 bases; unmatched junction bases: 12. The CDR3 length is 15 residues. CDR1 and CDR2 from the germline V gene are LGHDT and YNNKEL (reference sequence). The CDR3 loop is CASTLGREGGNEQFF. DNA of the CDR3: TGTGCCAGCACCCTTGGGAGGGAGGGCGGCAATGAGCAGTTCTTC.

This clonotype appeared many times. CDR3 sequence: CAPLARKGDRVGKTGELFF. CDR3 nucleotide sequence: TGTGCCCCTCTAGCCCGTAAGGGAGACAGGGTCGGAAAGACCGGGGAGCTGTTTTTT. The chain is built from TRBV6-2 or TRBV6-3 and TRBJ2-2; TRBD1 matches at 7 bases. Unmatched junction bases numbered 26, after V lost 11 bases and J lost 5 bases. CDR1 is MNHEY and CDR2 is SVGEGT in the germline V gene. The CDR3 is 19 amino acids.

This chain joins TRBV15 and TRBJ2-1, with 10 bases matching TRBD2. The CDR3 contains 15 residues. CDR1 LNHNV and CDR2 YYDKDF come from the germline V gene (reference sequence). V gave up 5 bases and J gave up 2 bases; unmatched junction bases: 3. CDR3 sequence (DNA): TGTGCCACCAGCGTTAGCGGGGGGCCCTACAATGAGCAGTTCTTC. Protein sequence: CATSVSGGPYNEQFF.

This clonotype occurred many times. V and J are TRBV24-1 and TRBJ2-5; 8 nucleotides agree with TRBD1. Per the germline V gene, CDR1 is KGHDR and CDR2 is SFDVKD. The V and J ends lost 4 bases and 5 bases, in that order; junction bases with no gene match: 8. The CDR3 is 15 residues long. The CDR3 here is CATSDPTGASETQYF. The CDR3 region has the DNA TGTGCCACCAGTGACCCGACAGGGGCGTCGGAGACCCAGTACTTC.